This T cell receptor (beta chain) was documented in a study of shared clonotypes between healthy human individuals. On the study more broadly: The donor group consisted of a couple of women and three men, aged 18 to 49. Used for every donor were three CD4 naive, three CD4 memory, two CD8 naive and one CD8 memory plate.

The repertoire was sequenced with immunoSEQ multiplex PCR; TCRdb's copy has only in-frame clones and lacks some. The data hold fewer than 200,000 clones, with 66% observed a single time. The sample consisted of memory CD4+ T cells sorted from blood. Subset of the sample: CD45RA-negative fraction. The sequence was obtained from a man in his thirties or forties in good health.

The DNA of the CDR3 is TGTGCCTGGGCGGGTACTAGCGGGTATGAGCAGTTCTTC. It specifies CAWAGTSGYEQFF. The gene calls are TRBV30 and TRBJ2-1; 9 positions agree with TRBD2. Germline lookup yields CDR1 GTSNPN and CDR2 SVGIG (reference sequence). After removal of 5 bases from V and 8 bases from J, the junction contained 7 bases not matched to a gene. This CDR3 has 13 amino acids.